Listed below are T cell receptor beta chains from one sample, sequenced in a study of shared clonotypes between healthy human individuals. Measured with immunoSEQ multiplex PCR; TCRdb has only the in-frame clones, and not every one. The sample lists more than 1.2 million clones, about 98.5% occurring once. Sequenced input: naive CD4+ T cells sorted from blood. These receptors originate from a man aged 30 to 39 in good health. The CDR3 runs from the conserved cysteine through the conserved F or W. D genes are given only for firm matches. Rows give clone size only sometimes, using once, few, many, or a class for an expanded clone.

D gene	V gene	J gene	CDR3 length	clone size	CDR3 DNA	CDR3 protein
-	TRBV10-3	TRBJ2-7	13	once	TGTGCCATCAGTGCGCGATACCCCTACGAGCAGTACTTC	CAISARYPYEQYF
TRBD1	TRBV23-1	TRBJ2-6	16	-	TGCGCCAGCAGTCCCCAGGGGGCTGCTGGGGCCAACGTCCTGACTTTC	CASSPQGAAGANVLTF
-	TRBV7-2	TRBJ2-1	14	-	TGTGCCAGCAGCTTGTCGGTAGGGTCGAATGAGCAGTTCTTC	CASSLSVGSNEQFF
-	TRBV6-6	TRBJ2-5	15	-	TGTGCCAGCAGTATCCCGTCGTTGCCAAAAGAGACCCAGTACTTC	CASSIPSLPKETQYF
TRBD1	TRBV30	TRBJ1-1	14	-	TGTGCCTGGAGATATAAGGGGGCCCACACTGAAGCTTTCTTT	CAWRYKGAHTEAFF
-	TRBV13	TRBJ2-1	15	-	TGTGCCAGCAGGCGTCCCGGGACAACCTACAATGAGCAGTTCTTC	CASRRPGTTYNEQFF
TRBD1	TRBV13	TRBJ2-7	15	-	TGTGCCAGCAGCTCACCGGGACAGGGCTCCTACGAGCAGTACTTC	CASSSPGQGSYEQYF
TRBD1	TRBV7-8	TRBJ2-7	17	-	TGTGCCAGCAGCTTAGGGCGGGGACAGGGAAAGTTCTACGAGCAGTACTTC	CASSLGRGQGKFYEQYF
TRBD1	TRBV11-2	TRBJ2-7	14	-	TGTGCCAGCAGCCGGGACAGGGACCTCTACGAGCAGTACTTC	CASSRDRDLYEQYF
-	TRBV10-3	TRBJ2-3	11	-	TGTGCCATCTTGGTCGCAGATACGCAGTATTTT	CAILVADTQYF
-	TRBV2	TRBJ2-1	14	-	TGTGCCAGCAGTGTGTATTTGATCGGCAATGAGCAGTTCTTC	CASSVYLIGNEQFF
-	TRBV5-6	TRBJ1-4	16	-	TGTGCCAGCAGCTTTATCACGAACAGTGGTAATGAAAAACTGTTTTTT	CASSFITNSGNEKLFF
TRBD1	TRBV7-9	TRBJ1-2	14	-	TGTGCCAGCAGCCTGGACAGGGGAAGCTATGGCTACACCTTC	CASSLDRGSYGYTF
TRBD1	TRBV11-2	TRBJ2-5	18	-	TGTGCCAGCAGCTCATTCAAATGGACAGGGGAGGTTGTAGAGACCCAGTACTTC	CASSSFKWTGEVVETQYF
-	TRBV30	TRBJ1-1	11	-	TGTGCCTGGACCAGGAACACTGAAGCTTTCTTT	CAWTRNTEAFF
TRBD2	TRBV29-1	TRBJ2-7	14	-	TGCAGCGTTGGACTAGCGGGAGTATTATCCGAGCAGTACTTC	CSVGLAGVLSEQYF
-	TRBV10-3	TRBJ1-1	11	-	TGTGCCATCAGTGGCAAGCTTGAAGCTTTCTTT	CAISGKLEAFF
TRBD1	TRBV11-2	TRBJ1-3	15	-	TGTGCCAGCAGCCAACAGGGGGGCTCTGGAAACACCATATATTTT	CASSQQGGSGNTIYF
-	TRBV9	TRBJ2-7	14	-	TGTGCCAGCAGCGTAGCACAGGTGGGGTACGAGCAGTACTTC	CASSVAQVGYEQYF
TRBD2	TRBV18	TRBJ2-7	20	once	TGTGCCAGCTCACCACAGTCGGGGTGGCTCTTAGCGGGTTCCTCCTACGAGCAGTACTTC	CASSPQSGWLLAGSSYEQYF
TRBD2	TRBV5-1	TRBJ2-1	16	-	TGCGCCAGCAGCACCGGGACTAGCGGGACCTACAATGAGCAGTTCTTC	CASSTGTSGTYNEQFF